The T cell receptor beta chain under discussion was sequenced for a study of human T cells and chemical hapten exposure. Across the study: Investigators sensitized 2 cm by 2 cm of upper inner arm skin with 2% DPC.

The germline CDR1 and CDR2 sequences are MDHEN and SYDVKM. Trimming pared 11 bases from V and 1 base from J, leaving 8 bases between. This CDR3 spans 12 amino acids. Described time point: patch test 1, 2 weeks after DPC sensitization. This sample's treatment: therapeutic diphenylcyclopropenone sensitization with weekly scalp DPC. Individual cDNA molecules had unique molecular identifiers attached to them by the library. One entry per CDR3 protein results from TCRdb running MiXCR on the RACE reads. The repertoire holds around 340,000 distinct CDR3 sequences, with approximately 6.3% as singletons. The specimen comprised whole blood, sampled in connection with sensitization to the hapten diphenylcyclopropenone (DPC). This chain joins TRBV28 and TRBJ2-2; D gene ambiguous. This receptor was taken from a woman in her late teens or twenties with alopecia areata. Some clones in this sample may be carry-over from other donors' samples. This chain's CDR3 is CAAEKNTGELFF. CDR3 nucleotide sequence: TGTGCCGCGGAAAAGAACACCGGGGAGCTGTTTTTT.